A single sample gave rise to the 5 T cell receptor beta chains below, sequenced in a study of blood T cell repertoires in COVID-19 (dated by TCRdb to about 2020). The library relied on the immunoSEQ multiplex PCR assay. TCRdb mirrors the immuneACCESS table, restricted to in-frame sequences. Some clones are absent from its copies; in checked studies, under half trace to an unresolved V gene, and the reason for the others is unknown. The sample has 200,000 to 250,000 clones on record, around 86% of them singletons. The top ten clones comprise less than 6% of the sample. Input material: peripheral blood. The origin of the receptors is a woman in her seventies with COVID-19, enrolled during active disease.

The CDR3 reads CATSDSYPLETQYF. CDR3 nucleotide sequence: TGTGCCACCAGTGATTCCTACCCACTAGAGACCCAGTACTTC. This rearrangement joins TRBV24-1 to TRBJ2-5; D gene ambiguous. Germline CDR1 and CDR2: KGHDR and SFDVKD. V lost 2 bases, J lost 4 bases, and 10 bases lay in between. The CDR3 spans 14 residues.

The rearrangement uses TRBV14 and TRBJ1-1; 8 bases match TRBD1. V dropped 6 bases and J dropped 4; count of bases not matched to a gene: 10. Germline V CDR1 and CDR2: SGHDN, FVKESK. The CDR3 has 15 residues. CDR3 sequence: CASSSNRGYSTEAFF. DNA for the CDR3: TGTGCCAGCAGTTCAAACAGGGGGTACTCCACTGAAGCTTTCTTT.

The chain is built from TRBV4-1 and TRBJ1-6; a weak D match, TRBD1 (5 bases). The germline V gene encodes CDR1 MGHRA and CDR2 YSYEKL. This CDR3 region has 15 residues. V was pared by 4 bases and J by 10 bases, with 17 bases between. CDR3 protein: CASSLDGRGTSPLHF. In DNA form, the CDR3 reads TGCGCCAGCAGCCTCGACGGCCGGGGGACGTCACCCCTCCACTTT.

The CDR3 DNA is TGCGCCAGCAGCTTGAGCTGGGCTAGCGGGTTCGTTCGAGAGCAGTTCTTC. This translates into CASSLSWASGFVREQFF. V is TRBV5-1 and J is TRBJ2-1; 8 positions agree with TRBD2. V shed 1 base, J shed 10 bases, and the junction held 16 bases outside the gene matches. Germline CDR1 and CDR2: SGHRS and YFSETQ. The CDR3 spans 17 residues.

The V gene is TRBV9, the J gene TRBJ1-4, with D possibly matching TRBD1 (5 bases). The CDR3 is 16 amino acids. The germline V and J ends were trimmed by 4 bases and 0 bases, with 13 bases remaining between them. Germline V gene data show CDR1 as SGDLS and CDR2 as YYNGEE. This CDR3 reads CASSPGHFATNEKLFF. The DNA of the CDR3 is TGTGCCAGCAGCCCAGGACACTTTGCAACTAATGAAAAACTGTTTTTT.